One and the same sample provided the 14 T cell receptor beta chains below, sequenced in a study of blood T cell repertoires in COVID-19. Repertoires were generated with immunoSEQ multiplex PCR, while TCRdb's copy carries only in-frame clones and drops some. The top ten hold around 2% of the sample, which has 200,000 to 300,000 clones, 80% to 90% seen once. The source material was peripheral blood. These receptors originate from a man in his forties who had recovered from COVID-19.

V and J are TRBV30 and TRBJ1-4; D perhaps matches TRBD1 (5 bases). Germline CDR1 GTSNPN, CDR2 SVGIG (reference sequence). V lost 3 bases to trimming and J lost 6 bases, with 14 bases between them. This CDR3 is 14 amino acids long. CDR3 bases: TGTGCCTGGAGCGGCCCAGGGTTGTATGAAAAACTGTTTTTT. Translated: CAWSGPGLYEKLFF.

V gene TRBV7-9 combines with J gene TRBJ2-5; D is perhaps TRBD1 (6 bases). This CDR3 spans 13 amino acids. Per the germline V gene, CDR1 is SEHNR and CDR2 is FQNEAQ (reference sequence). The V and J ends lost 4 bases and 5 bases respectively, with 11 bases between them. CDR3 coding DNA: TGTGCCAGCAGCTCCAGGGGTGGCGAGACCCAGTACTTC. Residues: CASSSRGGETQYF.

The chain uses TRBV7-2 and TRBJ2-1; 10 bases map to TRBD2. Germline lookup yields CDR1 SGHTA and CDR2 FQGNSA. The CDR3 spans 15 residues. The trim removed 1 base at V and 9 bases at J, leaving 6 bases unmatched. This chain's CDR3 is CASSLVSSGSGEQFF. The CDR3 coding sequence is TGTGCCAGCAGCTTAGTTTCTAGCGGGAGCGGTGAGCAGTTCTTC.

The chain combines TRBV7-8 with TRBJ1-3, with D tentatively TRBD1 (6 bases). CDR3 size: 17 residues. The V gene's germline CDR1 is SGHVS and CDR2 FQNEAQ. The V end was cut by 1 base, the J end by 0 bases, with 13 bases between. CDR3 nucleotide sequence: TGTGCCAGCAGCTTAGTCCGGACAGTACGCTCTGGAAACACCATATATTTT. Protein: CASSLVRTVRSGNTIYF.

The V gene is TRBV24-1, the J gene TRBJ2-3; TRBD1 might be the D (6 bases). CDR3 length: 15 amino acids. Per the germline V gene, CDR1 is KGHDR and CDR2 is SFDVKD. Trimming shortened V by 2 bases and J by 1 base, and 9 bases separated the two germline ends. CDR3 sequence reads: CATSDYKGGTDTQYF. In DNA form, the CDR3 reads TGTGCCACCAGTGATTATAAGGGGGGCACAGATACGCAGTATTTT.

This clone appeared a few times. The chain couples TRBV3-1 (or the pseudogene TRBV3-2) to TRBJ1-1, with TRBD1 as a possible D gene (6 bases). The CDR3 length is 15 residues. The V gene lost 4 bases and the J gene lost 0 bases, with 12 bases spanning the gap. The germline CDR1 and CDR2 sequences are LGHDT and YNNKEL (reference sequence). The CDR3: CASSPRGGLNTEAFF. The CDR3 DNA reads TGTGCCAGCAGCCCTCGAGGGGGACTGAACACTGAAGCTTTCTTT.

The rearrangement uses TRBV12-3 or TRBV12-4 and TRBJ1-2; 7 nucleotides agree with TRBD1. This CDR3 has 13 residues. Trimming removed 5 bases from V and 6 bases from J; junction bases left unmatched: 6. CDR3 nucleotide sequence: TGTGCCAGCAGTCTTCGACAGGGAGATGGCTACACCTTC. Encoded protein: CASSLRQGDGYTF.

The chain combines TRBV18 with TRBJ1-1; 11 bases agree with TRBD1. V lost 6 bases and J lost 3; bases outside the gene matches: 3. From germline, CDR1 is KGHSH and CDR2 LQKENI. The CDR3 spans 14 residues. The CDR3 coding sequence is TGTGCCAGCTCGGACAGGGGGCTTGACACTGAAGCTTTCTTT. It encodes CASSDRGLDTEAFF.

This clone was counted a single time. The chain has TRBV6-2 or TRBV6-3 and TRBJ1-1; a possible D gene is TRBD1 (6 bases). CDR1 is MNHEY, CDR2 SVGEGT, per germline. CDR3 size: 17 residues. The V end was cut by 2 bases, the J end by 4 bases, with 20 bases between. The CDR3 nucleotides read TGTGCCAGCAGTTACAGGCGGGGGGCAGCGAGGTTCACTGAAGCTTTCTTT. Translated: CASSYRRGAARFTEAFF.

V is TRBV6-5 and J is TRBJ1-2; tentative D call: TRBD1 (6 bases). Germline CDR1 MNHEY, CDR2 SVGAGI. Trimming took 0 bases from V and 8 from J, leaving 16 bases between them. This CDR3 region has 15 residues. Here the CDR3 reads CASSYSNPDRRGYTF. CDR3 DNA: TGTGCCAGCAGTTACTCGAACCCTGACAGGCGAGGCTACACCTTC.

J is TRBJ1-1 and V is TRBV30, with D unresolved. The germline V gene has CDR1 GTSNPN and CDR2 SVGIG (reference sequence). The V gene lost 0 bases and the J gene lost 0 bases, with 11 bases spanning the gap. The CDR3 sequence is 15 residues long. The CDR3 DNA reads TGTGCCTGGAGTGTATCTCGGGAAATGAACACTGAAGCTTTCTTT. It yields the protein CAWSVSREMNTEAFF.

This chain links TRBV28 with TRBJ2-1; 7 bases fit TRBD1. Trimming at V came to 11 bases and at J to 0 bases, leaving 7 bases not matched to a gene. The CDR3 loop spans 14 amino acids. Germline CDR1 reads MDHEN; CDR2 reads SYDVKM. The CDR3 region is CAVRDSNSYNEQFF. The CDR3 DNA follows: TGTGCCGTCCGGGACAGTAACTCCTACAATGAGCAGTTCTTC. The full variable domain, in which reference TRBV28 and TRBJ2-1 provide the parts outside the CDR3, is DVKVTQSSRYLVKRTGEKVFLECVQDMDHENMFWYRQDPGLGLRLIYFSYDVKMKEKGDIPEGYSVSREKKERFSLILESASTNQTSMYLCAVRDSNSYNEQFFGPGTRLTVL.

The V and J genes are TRBV19 and TRBJ2-7, with 9 bases identical to TRBD1. The CDR3 sequence is 15 residues long. The V and J ends lost 5 bases and 5 bases, in that order; junction bases with no gene match: 10. The germline V gene encodes CDR1 LNHDA and CDR2 SQIVND (reference sequence). The CDR3 loop is CASSATGTGPDEQYF. Written as DNA, the CDR3 is TGTGCCAGTAGTGCAACCGGGACAGGGCCGGACGAGCAGTACTTC.

About this clone itself: Within the sample, other DNA sequences also encode this same CDR3. The rearrangement links TRBV7-2 to TRBJ2-1; TRBD2 might be the D (6 bases). Trimming cost V 1 base and J 4 bases, with 11 bases left between them. This CDR3 is built from 15 residues. Per germline, CDR1 SGHTA and CDR2 FQGNSA. The CDR3 DNA is TGTGCCAGCAGCTTAGACTTAGGGACTTACAATGAGCAGTTCTTC. Protein: CASSLDLGTYNEQFF.